These T cell receptor beta chains were read from a single sample in a study of CXCR3-negative and CXCR3-positive naive CD8 T cells. TCRdb re-called the 5' RACE reads and shows each CDR3 protein once, DNA omitted. Its clone listing holds tens of thousands of distinct CDR3 sequences. Input material: naive CXCR3+ CD8+ T cells from blood. The receptors shown here come from a human donor in good health. Some clones in this sample may be carry-over from other donors' samples. Both conserved end residues are part of each CDR3.

>12|TRBJ2-1|TRBV12-3/TRBV12-4
CASSSHPPWLFF
>14|TRBJ1-2|TRBV29-1
CSVEVPDRGDGYTF
>15|TRBJ1-4|TRBV15
CATSSRSSGNEKLFF
>12|TRBJ1-1|TRBV4-2
CASSSPGNEAFF
>15|TRBJ2-7|TRBV4-1
CASSRSPRDSYEQYF
>11|TRBJ1-1|TRBV6-2/TRBV6-3
CASSYPTEAFF
>15|TRBJ2-1|TRBV7-6
CASSSRQGLDNEQFF
>14|TRBJ2-7|TRBV9
CASSAWTSVYEQYF
>14|TRBJ2-7|TRBV4-3
CASSQDNSGYEQYF
>13|TRBJ1-1|TRBV27
CASSFGQNTEAFF
>18|TRBJ2-4|TRBV28
CASSPTGNRGLAKNIQYF
>16|TRBJ2-3|TRBV12-3/TRBV12-4
CASSPLGLAGTDTQYF
>14|TRBJ2-1|TRBV6-2/TRBV6-3
CASSYSSGGNEQFF
>14|TRBJ1-1|TRBV5-1
CASSLVTMNTEAFF
>12|TRBJ2-7|TRBV6-2/TRBV6-3
CASTYPAHEQYF
>15|TRBJ2-7|TRBV7-9
CASSFPDGGHPEQYF